This TCR beta chain originates from a study of early T cells in non-severe SARS-CoV-2 infection. This clonotype has a count of ten or more. The CDR3 loop spans 13 amino acids. V shed 0 bases and J shed 6 bases, with 6 bases lying between them. Germline values: CDR1 LNHDA, CDR2 SQIVND (reference sequence). MiXCR, applied by TCRdb to the 5' RACE reads, yields one record per CDR3 protein. The table records fewer than 120,000 distinct CDR3 sequences, 10% to 15% of them present only once. The receptor's source is an adult who was a healthcare worker with PCR-confirmed SARS-CoV-2 infection or an uninfected control (not recorded which). This chain joins TRBV19 and TRBJ2-4; D call uncertain. Sequencing used whole blood, obtained at baseline. The CDR3 spells CASSIERTNIQYF. CDR3 nucleotide sequence: TGTGCCAGTAGTATAGAACGGACAAACATTCAGTACTTC. The variable domain in full, with the rest retrieved from reference TRBV19 and TRBJ2-4, is DGGITQSPKYLFRKEGQNVTLSCEQNLNHDAMYWYRQDPGQGLRLIYYSQIVNDFQKGDIAEGYSVSREKKESFPLTVTSAQKNPTAFYLCASSIERTNIQYFGAGTRLSVL.